Below are 26 T cell receptor beta chains sequenced from a single sample in a study of CD8 T cells in Susac syndrome. With random hexamers, roughly 0.45 to 1 ug RNA was reverse transcribed. Via MiXCR, TCRdb re-called the immunoSEQ multiplex PCR reads, giving one row per CDR3 protein. The sample contains approximately 170,000 distinct CDR3 sequences, 94% of which appear only once. Sequenced material: CD4+ T cells from PBMCs. Receptor source: a human donor with multiple sclerosis.

This chain links TRBV10-3 with TRBJ1-2, with D tentatively TRBD1 (5 bases). Trimming removed 4 bases at V and 1 base at J, with 16 bases between. This CDR3 has 16 residues. Germline CDR1 reads ENHRY; CDR2 reads SYGVKD. The CDR3 loop reads CAISGGIRLSNYGYTF. In DNA form, the CDR3 reads TGTGCCATCAGTGGGGGGATTAGGCTGAGTAACTATGGCTACACCTTC.

In nucleotides, the CDR3 is TGCAGTGCTAGTCTGGCAGGGAGAAAAGAGACCCAGTACTTC. Protein product: CSASLAGRKETQYF. The rearrangement uses TRBV20-1 and TRBJ2-5; either TRBD1 or TRBD2 may fit D (5 bases each). The length of the CDR3 is 14 residues. Germline V gene sequence: CDR1 DFQATT, CDR2 SNEGSKA (reference sequence). Deletions cut 3 bases from V and 3 bases from J, with 14 bases between.

This sequence joins TRBV30 and TRBJ1-1, with D perhaps matching TRBD1 (6 bases). The CDR3 has 14 residues. V was trimmed by 5 bases and J by 1 base, leaving 14 bases between them. Germline CDR1 is GTSNPN and CDR2 is SVGIG (reference sequence). CDR3 nucleotide sequence: TGTGCCTGGGCCAGACTGGGGGCGAACACTGAAGCTTTCTTT. Its protein is CAWARLGANTEAFF.

The chain has TRBV29-1 and TRBJ1-5; 10 bases map to TRBD1. The CDR3 consists of 17 residues. Looked up from germline, CDR1 is SQVTM and CDR2 is ANQGSEA. Losses at the gene ends were 4 bases for V and 0 bases for J; bases not matched to a gene: 9. This CDR3 reads CSVVGDRGPFSNQPQHF. DNA for the CDR3: TGCAGCGTTGTCGGGGACAGGGGTCCCTTTAGCAATCAGCCCCAGCATTTT.

CDR3 protein: CASSQGQGLGSQYF. The CDR3 nucleotides read TGCGCCAGCAGCCAGGGACAGGGACTCGGTTCGCAGTACTTC. This sequence joins TRBV5-1 and TRBJ2-7; 9 positions agree with TRBD1. After removal of 4 bases from V and 9 bases from J, the junction contained 11 bases not matched to a gene. This CDR3 spans 14 amino acids. CDR1 SGHRS and CDR2 YFSETQ come from the germline V gene.

CDR3 sequence: CASGRGDGAGGYTF. The CDR3, as DNA: TGTGCCAGTGGGCGAGGGGACGGGGCAGGAGGCTACACCTTC. The V gene is TRBV19, the J gene TRBJ1-2, with D possibly matching TRBD1 (5 bases). Germline assignment: CDR1 LNHDA and CDR2 SQIVND (reference sequence). V lost 8 bases and J lost 8, with 21 bases in between. CDR3 length: 14 residues.

The chain couples TRBV23-1 to TRBJ2-5, with D possibly being TRBD2 (5 bases). TRBV23-1 is marked as an open reading frame, function uncertain. The CDR3 has 17 amino acids. With 0 bases removed from V and 5 bases from J, the gap between germline ends came to 19 bases. The CDR3 DNA is TGCGCCAGCAGTCAATCGAGAGGCAGGTCGAGGGAGGAGACCCAGTACTTC. It is translated as CASSQSRGRSREETQYF.

In its sample, this clonotype was seen once. This chain connects TRBV5-1 to TRBJ1-4; D gene uncertain. In germline, CDR1 is SGHRS, CDR2 YFSETQ. Trimming took 0 bases from V and 4 from J, leaving 7 bases between them. CDR3 length equals 14 residues. The CDR3 nucleotides read TGCGCCAGCAGCTTGGGACCGAGTAATGAAAAACTGTTTTTT. This codes for CASSLGPSNEKLFF.

The chain couples TRBV9 to TRBJ1-3, with 7 bases lining up with TRBD1. J was trimmed by 0 bases and V by 0 bases; bases with no gene match: 3. The CDR3 length is 16 residues. The germline V gene has CDR1 SGDLS and CDR2 YYNGEE. The CDR3 region is CASSVAGTVSGNTIYF. The DNA of the CDR3 is TGTGCCAGCAGCGTAGCCGGGACAGTCTCTGGAAACACCATATATTTT.

The rearrangement uses TRBV5-1 and TRBJ2-7; TRBD2 is a possible D gene (5 bases). This CDR3 contains 13 residues. The V and J ends lost 3 bases and 2 bases respectively, with 9 bases between them. CDR1 and CDR2 from the germline V gene are SGHRS and YFSETQ. CDR3 residues: CASSWESAYEQYF. CDR3 sequence (DNA): TGCGCCAGCAGCTGGGAGTCCGCCTACGAGCAGTACTTC.

CDR3 coding DNA: TGTGCCAGCAGCCAGGCTACAATTCGGGACTACGACACAGATACGCAGTATTTT. Its protein product is CASSQATIRDYDTDTQYF. This chain uses TRBV4-2 with TRBJ2-3; 7 bases align to TRBD2. Germline CDR1 reads LGHNA; CDR2 reads YNFKEQ. The junction had 14 bases not matched to a gene; V was cut back by 3 bases and J by 2 bases. This CDR3 is 18 amino acids long.

This clonotype was counted once. V and J are TRBV18 and TRBJ1-5; D unresolved. Trimming stripped 3 bases from V and 10 bases from J, with 16 bases between. In germline, CDR1 is KGHSH, CDR2 LQKENI. The CDR3 consists of 14 residues. The CDR3, as DNA: TGTGCCAGCTCACCGACCGACGGGAACTCTCCCCAGCATTTT. Translated: CASSPTDGNSPQHF.

This clonotype has just one count. The chain links TRBV28 to TRBJ2-2, with 11 nucleotides matching TRBD1. V shed 0 bases, J shed 3 bases, and the junction held 9 bases outside the gene matches. This CDR3 has 19 amino acids. Germline V lookup: CDR1 MDHEN, CDR2 SYDVKM. The CDR3, as DNA: TGTGCCAGCAGTTTATGGGAAGGGACAGGGGGTTTCGACACCGGGGAGCTGTTTTTT. Its translation: CASSLWEGTGGFDTGELFF.

This CDR3 reads CASSHGLNEQYF. The CDR3 nucleotides read TGTGCCAGCAGTCATGGACTAAACGAGCAGTACTTC. This chain connects TRBV6-5 to TRBJ2-7, with D possibly TRBD2 on 6 matching bases. The CDR3 contains 12 residues. Germline V lookup: CDR1 MNHEY, CDR2 SVGAGI. V was cut by 5 bases and J by 5 bases, with 10 bases left in between.

The chain couples TRBV9 to TRBJ1-3; D is ambiguous. V was pared by 0 bases and J by 3 bases, with 7 bases between. The CDR3 consists of 14 residues. Germline V lookup: CDR1 SGDLS, CDR2 YYNGEE. Here the CDR3 DNA reads TGTGCCAGCAGCGTAGGGGGTTTTGGAAACACCATATATTTT. It yields the protein CASSVGGFGNTIYF.

The J gene is TRBJ2-3, the V gene TRBV28; D gene ambiguous. Germline assignment: CDR1 MDHEN and CDR2 SYDVKM. CDR3 length: 13 amino acids. Trimming took off 7 bases at V and 5 bases at J, with 13 bases between the two ends. CDR3 protein: CASTRARLDTQYF. The DNA for the CDR3 is TGTGCCAGCACACGAGCTAGGTTAGATACGCAGTATTTT.

The gene calls are TRBV24-1 and TRBJ1-3; D is perhaps TRBD1 (6 bases). Germline CDR1 KGHDR, CDR2 SFDVKD. Trimming removed 2 bases at V and 4 bases at J, with 11 bases between. The CDR3 extends over 15 amino acids. The CDR3 DNA reads as TGTGCCACCAGTGATTCCAGGGGCACAGGAAACACCATATATTTT. Translation gives CATSDSRGTGNTIYF.

The rearrangement joins TRBV29-1 to TRBJ2-7; 8 bases line up with TRBD1. CDR3 length: 18 amino acids. Germline trimming cut 4 bases from V and 2 bases from J; bases unmatched to any gene: 19. Germline CDR1 is SQVTM and CDR2 is ANQGSEA. This chain's CDR3 is CSVGKWDRWTIGTYEQYF. The CDR3 DNA reads as TGCAGCGTTGGTAAATGGGACAGGTGGACAATTGGAACCTACGAGCAGTACTTC.

This clonotype was detected once. The chain combines TRBV6-5 with TRBJ1-1; 7 bases fit TRBD1. CDR3 length: 14 amino acids. Germline V gene lookup returns CDR1 MNHEY and CDR2 SVGAGI. V gave up 6 bases and J gave up 4 bases; unmatched junction bases: 8. The CDR3 DNA reads as TGTGCCAGCAGCATGGGACAGCTGGGCACTGAAGCTTTCTTT. It translates to CASSMGQLGTEAFF.

With regard to this clonotype: Mismatch with germline at one junction end may stem from a read error. As DNA, the CDR3 is TGTGCCAGCAGCCTAGACCGGGACAGGGGGTCTGGGGCCAACGTCCTGACTTTC. It yields the protein CASSLDRDRGSGANVLTF. This chain joins TRBV11-2 and TRBJ2-6; 11 nucleotides align to TRBD1. This CDR3 contains 18 residues. Germline lookup yields CDR1 SGHAT and CDR2 FQNNGV.

The genes are TRBV7-9 and TRBJ1-1, with 7 bases that match TRBD1. Germline loops: CDR1 SEHNR, CDR2 FQNEAQ (reference sequence). J gave up 3 bases and V 0 bases, and 4 bases lay outside the gene matches. The CDR3 totals 15 residues. In DNA form, the CDR3 reads TGTGCCAGCAGCTTAGCGTCCACAGGGGACACTGAAGCTTTCTTT. It specifies CASSLASTGDTEAFF.

The chain links TRBV12-3 or TRBV12-4 to TRBJ1-3; unclear D gene. Trimming removed 2 bases from V and 2 bases from J, with 7 bases in between. The CDR3 covers 14 residues. CDR3 DNA: TGTGCCAGCAGTTTAAGGCTGGCTGGAAACACCATATATTTT. This sequence encodes CASSLRLAGNTIYF.

V is TRBV3-1 and J is TRBJ1-2, with a tentative D call TRBD1 (5 bases). Trimming left V 2 bases short and J 5 bases short, with 12 bases between. The CDR3 has 14 amino acids. Per the germline V gene, CDR1 is LGHDT and CDR2 is YNNKEL (reference sequence). CDR3 sequence reads: CASSQPDSAYGYTF. The CDR3 DNA sequence: TGTGCCAGCAGCCAACCCGACAGCGCTTATGGCTACACCTTC. Full variable domain (remainder filled in from reference TRBV3-1 and TRBJ1-2): DTAVSQTPKYLVTQMGNDKSIKCEQNLGHDTMYWYKQDSKKFLKIMFSYNNKELIINETVPNRFSPKSPDKAHLNLHINSLELGDSAVYFCASSQPDSAYGYTFGSGTRLTVV.

The J gene is TRBJ1-5, the V gene TRBV20-1; D gene unclear. V was pared by 3 bases and J by 3 bases, with 9 bases between. The CDR3 runs to 13 residues. Germline CDR1 DFQATT, CDR2 SNEGSKA (reference sequence). CDR3 coding DNA: TGCAGTGCTAGGATCAGCTTCAATCAGCCCCAGCATTTT. Translation gives CSARISFNQPQHF.

The gene calls are TRBV20-1 and TRBJ2-7; D might be TRBD1 or TRBD2, each matching 5 bases. Germline V gene data show CDR1 as DFQATT and CDR2 as SNEGSKA (reference sequence). CDR3 length: 10 residues. Trimming pared 6 bases from V and 5 bases from J, leaving 8 bases between. The CDR3 DNA is TGCAGTGCGAGGGGCAACGAGCAGTACTTC. Its translation is CSARGNEQYF.

J is TRBJ2-7 and V is TRBV7-2; D is ambiguous. Germline assignment: CDR1 SGHTA and CDR2 FQGNSA. Trimming shortened V by 7 bases and J by 6 bases, and 13 bases separated the two germline ends. The CDR3 extends over 12 amino acids. CDR3 protein: CASNTQLGEQYF. DNA of the CDR3: TGTGCCAGCAACACCCAATTGGGCGAGCAGTACTTC.